This T cell receptor (beta chain) originates from a study of blood T cell repertoires in COVID-19. Study-level information: Donors in the United States, Italy and Spain gave samples during acute or convalescent COVID-19. Nucleic acid was either cDNA or gDNA, and it came from T cells, B-cell-depleted T cells, or PBMCs.

V was cut by 3 bases and J by 0 bases, with 10 bases left in between. The CDR3 has 15 amino acids. Germline V CDR1 and CDR2: SGHNT, YYREEE (reference sequence). Original analysis: Estimation of nucleated cell counts relied on the amplification of reference gene primers. Some clones are missing from TCRdb's copy, which holds only in-frame ones; the method was immunoSEQ multiplex PCR. V, J and clone size are taken as reported in that table, and D and trimming were inferred from the DNA itself. The profile shows more than 120,000 clones, 70% to 90% of them singletons. The rearrangement joins TRBV5-4 to TRBJ1-3; D may be TRBD1 (5 bases). The sequencing input was peripheral blood. The sequence came from a human donor with acute or convalescent COVID-19. The donor label of this sample is uncertain. The CDR3 region has the DNA TGTGCCAGCAGCTCCACAGGCGGCTCTGGAAACACCATATATTTT. Translating it yields CASSSTGGSGNTIYF.